A single TCR beta chain is shown here with its context. The data belong to a study of blood T cell repertoires in COVID-19. The CDR3 extends over 14 amino acids. Germline CDR1 and CDR2: SGHRS and YFSETQ. Trimming cost V 4 bases and J 2 bases, with 11 bases left between them. Original methodology: Counts of nucleated cells, estimated from reference gene primer amplification, were obtained. Profiling relied on immunoSEQ multiplex PCR, and the TCRdb table lists in-frame clones only, not all of them. The V and J calls and clone size come from that table; D and trimming were worked out from the DNA. The table shows about 240,000 clones, with around 89% occurring only once.

Material for sequencing was peripheral blood. The sequence derives from a woman in her 40s who had recovered from COVID-19. This chain uses TRBV5-1 with TRBJ2-3, with D maybe TRBD2 (5 bases). CDR3 nucleotide sequence: TGCGCCAGCAGCAGGCGGGCGGACACAGATACGCAGTATTTT. Its translation: CASSRRADTDTQYF.